The 26 T cell receptor beta chains in this list originate from one sample, sequenced in a study of shared clonotypes between healthy human individuals. TCRdb's copy holds only in-frame clones and misses some; the assay was immunoSEQ multiplex PCR. Among 1.4 million to 1.5 million clones listed, roughly 96% were seen once. The sample consisted of naive CD4+ T cells sorted from blood. Subset specified: CD45RA+ positively selected. The receptors shown here come from a man aged 25 to 40 in good health.

The rearrangement uses TRBV5-5 and TRBJ2-7; D gene ambiguous. The CDR3 is made up of 12 amino acids. Germline loops: CDR1 SGHKS, CDR2 YYEKEE (reference sequence). Deletions cut 1 base from V and 4 bases from J, with 6 bases between. The DNA of the CDR3 is TGTGCCAGCAGCTTGCCGAAATACGAGCAGTACTTC. Its translation: CASSLPKYEQYF.

In its sample, this clone was seen a few times. This chain uses TRBV27 with TRBJ1-1; no firm D call. CDR3 length: 11 amino acids. The germline CDR1 and CDR2 sequences are MNHEY and SMNVEV (reference sequence). Trimming cost V 6 bases and J 3 bases, with 5 bases left between them. The CDR3 spells CASRGDTEAFF. Here the CDR3 DNA reads TGTGCCAGCAGAGGAGACACTGAAGCTTTCTTT.

V usage is TRBV18 and J usage is TRBJ1-3; a possible D gene is TRBD1 (6 bases). The V gene lost 0 bases and the J gene lost 3 bases, with 12 bases spanning the gap. This CDR3 region has 16 residues. Germline loops: CDR1 KGHSH, CDR2 LQKENI. This CDR3 is CASSPPRTVNGNTIYF. The CDR3 DNA sequence: TGTGCCAGCTCACCACCTCGGACAGTGAATGGAAACACCATATATTTT.

V and J are TRBV7-9 and TRBJ1-2; D gene uncertain. V was shortened by 1 base and J by 5 bases, with 8 bases between the two germline ends. Germline assignment: CDR1 SEHNR and CDR2 FQNEAQ (reference sequence). CDR3 length: 13 residues. CDR3 nucleotide sequence: TGTGCCAGCAGCTTAGAGACTGGTTATGGCTACACCTTC. Its translation: CASSLETGYGYTF.

V gene TRBV6-1 combines with J gene TRBJ2-5, with 11 bases fitting TRBD1. With V trimmed by 6 bases and J by 2 bases, 5 bases remained unmatched. The CDR3 totals 15 residues. CDR1 is MNHNS, CDR2 SASEGT, per germline. The CDR3 DNA sequence: TGTGCCAGCAGATCGGACAGGGGGCGGCAAGAGACCCAGTACTTC. It translates to CASRSDRGRQETQYF.

This chain links TRBV27 with TRBJ2-7; D not resolved. The CDR3 is made up of 13 amino acids. Trimming shortened V by 6 bases and J by 4 bases, and 13 bases separated the two germline ends. Germline values: CDR1 MNHEY, CDR2 SMNVEV (reference sequence). CDR3 loop: CASSLQAPYEQYF. The CDR3 DNA reads TGTGCCAGCAGCCTACAAGCCCCATACGAGCAGTACTTC.

The V call is TRBV5-1, the J call TRBJ2-5; D might be TRBD2 (12 bases). This CDR3 is built from 17 residues. Germline CDR1 and CDR2: SGHRS and YFSETQ. With 4 bases removed from V and 6 bases from J, the gap between germline ends came to 25 bases. CDR3 residues: CASSLRTSGDRGKTQYF. CDR3 bases: TGCGCCAGCAGCCTCCGGACTAGCGGGGACAGGGGGAAGACCCAGTACTTC. Full variable domain (rest looked up from reference TRBV5-1 and TRBJ2-5): KAGVTQTPRYLIKTRGQQVTLSCSPISGHRSVSWYQQTPGQGLQFLFEYFSETQRNKGNFPGRFSGRQFSNSRSEMNVSTLELGDSALYLCASSLRTSGDRGKTQYFGPGTRLLVL.

This chain joins TRBV6-4 and TRBJ2-3; 7 bases are shared with TRBD2. Germline trimming cut 8 bases from V and 0 bases from J; bases unmatched to any gene: 11. The CDR3 spans 16 residues. Germline values: CDR1 MRHNA, CDR2 SNTAGT. The CDR3 is CASGLAELFSTDTQYF. CDR3 in DNA: TGTGCCAGCGGGCTAGCGGAACTCTTTAGCACAGATACGCAGTATTTT.

This chain uses TRBV5-1 with TRBJ2-7; D may be TRBD1 (6 bases). Germline lookup yields CDR1 SGHRS and CDR2 YFSETQ. The ends were cut back, 0 bases at V and 2 bases at J, with 12 bases in the middle. The CDR3 consists of 15 residues. For the CDR3, the DNA is TGCGCCAGCAGCTTGGGGCGACAGGCACCCTACGAGCAGTACTTC. Translating gives CASSLGRQAPYEQYF.

The rearrangement uses TRBV5-1 and TRBJ1-4; 9 nucleotides match TRBD1. The CDR3 runs to 14 residues. Germline V lookup: CDR1 SGHRS, CDR2 YFSETQ. The trim removed 3 bases at V and 12 bases at J, leaving 9 bases unmatched. For the CDR3, the DNA is TGCGCCAGCAGCTCGTCCCGGGACAGGGTTGAACTGTTTTTT. Protein sequence: CASSSSRDRVELFF.

The rearrangement joins TRBV5-1 to TRBJ2-3; 15 bases are a match to TRBD2. Germline-derived CDR1 and CDR2 are SGHRS and YFSETQ. V trimming: 4 bases; J trimming: 0 bases; junction bases outside the gene matches: 9. CDR3 length: 19 residues. The CDR3 DNA follows: TGCGCCAGCAGCAGGACTAGCGGGAGGGCCGGAGTAAGCACAGATACGCAGTATTTT. Protein sequence: CASSRTSGRAGVSTDTQYF.

Concerning this clone: Germline and junction disagree at one end, which may indicate a read error. Other DNA sequences within the sample encode an identical CDR3. The rearrangement uses TRBV7-9 and TRBJ2-7; 7 bases match TRBD1. The CDR3 runs to 14 residues. Germline loops: CDR1 SEHNR, CDR2 FQNEAQ (reference sequence). In DNA, the CDR3 is TGTGCCAGTAGCTTAGGACAGGCCTCCTACGAGCAGTACTTC. It specifies CASSLGQASYEQYF.

In regard to this clone: The sample holds other DNA sequences that translate to the same CDR3. This sequence joins TRBV29-1 and TRBJ1-1; D gene unclear. V gave up 6 bases and J gave up 2 bases, with 7 bases separating them. CDR1 is SQVTM and CDR2 is ANQGSEA in the germline V gene. CDR3 length: 11 amino acids. The DNA for the CDR3 is TGCAGCGTCGACGGAAACACTGAAGCTTTCTTT. Translated, it gives CSVDGNTEAFF.

The chain carries TRBV25-1 and TRBJ2-2; TRBD1 aligns across 10 bases. Germline V gene sequence: CDR1 MGHDK, CDR2 SYGVNS. J lost 5 bases, V lost 1 base, and 7 bases had no gene match. The CDR3 runs 17 residues. The CDR3 sequence: CASSELNPGQGTGELFF. CDR3 DNA sequence: TGTGCCAGCAGTGAATTAAACCCGGGACAGGGGACCGGGGAGCTGTTTTTT.

As DNA, the CDR3 is TGCGCCAGCAGCCCCGGGTTCTCTGGGGCCAACGTCCTGACTTTC. Encoded protein: CASSPGFSGANVLTF. The gene calls are TRBV5-1 and TRBJ2-6; no definite D call. The V gene's germline CDR1 is SGHRS and CDR2 YFSETQ. V was trimmed by 4 bases and J by 0 bases, leaving 8 bases between them. CDR3 length: 15 residues.

The chain employs TRBV5-5 and TRBJ2-1; TRBD2 matches 7 bases. V gave up 4 bases and J gave up 9 bases; unmatched junction bases: 19. The CDR3 runs to 17 residues. The germline V gene has CDR1 SGHKS and CDR2 YYEKEE (reference sequence). The CDR3 spells CASSRGGGGTNLGEQFF. In DNA, the CDR3 is TGTGCCAGCAGCCGTGGTGGGGGAGGGACGAATTTGGGTGAGCAGTTCTTC.

This clone was picked up one time. The chain joins TRBV29-1 to TRBJ2-1; D remains unclear. This CDR3 is 13 amino acids long. The germline V and J ends were trimmed by 3 bases and 3 bases, with 9 bases remaining between them. The germline V gene has CDR1 SQVTM and CDR2 ANQGSEA. The chain's CDR3 is CSVDIGIYNEQFF. CDR3 in DNA: TGCAGCGTTGATATCGGAATCTACAATGAGCAGTTCTTC.

The rearrangement links TRBV5-5 to TRBJ2-3; the D gene could be TRBD1 or TRBD2 (5 bases each). Trimming removed 0 bases from V and 3 bases from J, with 11 bases in between. In germline, CDR1 is SGHKS, CDR2 YYEKEE (reference sequence). The length of the CDR3 is 15 residues. CDR3 in amino acids: CASSLGGPTTDTQYF. The CDR3 DNA sequence: TGTGCCAGCAGCTTGGGGGGACCCACGACAGATACGCAGTATTTT. The variable domain in full, with the rest retrieved from reference TRBV5-5 and TRBJ2-3, is DAGVTQSPTHLIKTRGQQVTLRCSPISGHKSVSWYQQVLGQGPQFIFQYYEKEERGRGNFPDRFSARQFPNYSSELNVNALLLGDSALYLCASSLGGPTTDTQYFGPGTRLTVL.

This clone was recorded a few times. This sequence joins TRBV6-1 and TRBJ2-7; a possible D gene is TRBD2 (5 bases). Germline values: CDR1 MNHNS, CDR2 SASEGT. V was pared by 5 bases and J by 3 bases, with 14 bases between. The CDR3 is 14 residues long. The CDR3 here is CASSKTFTSYEQYF. CDR3 coding DNA: TGTGCCAGCAGTAAAACCTTCACTAGCTACGAGCAGTACTTC.

This clone has a handful of counts. The genes are TRBV10-2 and TRBJ1-4; D remains unclear. There are 13 residues in the CDR3. Germline lookup yields CDR1 WSHSY and CDR2 SAAADI. With 6 bases removed from V and 7 bases from J, the gap between germline ends came to 12 bases. The CDR3 region has the DNA TGCGCCAGCAGGCGGGCAGGAACTGAAAAACTGTTTTTT. This encodes CASRRAGTEKLFF.

The chain uses TRBV28 and TRBJ2-1; maybe TRBD2 (5 bases). Per germline, CDR1 MDHEN and CDR2 SYDVKM. There are 15 residues in the CDR3. The V and J ends lost 11 bases and 1 base respectively, with 18 bases between them. The DNA of the CDR3 is TGTGCCGCCCTCGGGGTCAAGAGTTCCTACAATGAGCAGTTCTTC. It specifies CAALGVKSSYNEQFF.

This chain uses TRBV2 with TRBJ2-2; D remains ambiguous. CDR1 and CDR2 from the germline V gene are SNHLY and FYNNEI. CDR3 size: 16 residues. V gave up 7 bases and J gave up 0 bases, with 15 bases separating them. The CDR3 DNA is TGTGCCAGCACTGACCGACGGATCGCGAACACCGGGGAGCTGTTTTTT. Protein: CASTDRRIANTGELFF.

The chain joins TRBV19 to TRBJ2-1, with 10 bases lining up with TRBD1. V trimming: 7 bases; J trimming: 7 bases; junction bases outside the gene matches: 10. The V gene's germline CDR1 is LNHDA and CDR2 SQIVND (reference sequence). The CDR3 runs 15 residues. The CDR3 coding sequence is TGTGCCAGTACCCAGCGACAGGGGGCGGGGAATGAGCAGTTCTTC. Translation: CASTQRQGAGNEQFF.

The rearrangement joins TRBV12-5 to TRBJ1-1; no clear D. CDR1 is LGHNT, CDR2 FRNRAP, per germline. This CDR3 has 14 residues. V lost 1 base and J lost 1, with 7 bases in between. CDR3 nucleotides: TGTGCTAGTGGTTTGGGGCATTCGAACACTGAAGCTTTCTTT. It encodes CASGLGHSNTEAFF.

This sequence joins TRBV6-6 and TRBJ2-5; weak D call: TRBD2 (5 bases). Trimming removed 0 bases at V and 4 bases at J, with 9 bases between. CDR3 length equals 14 residues. Germline CDR1 MNHNY, CDR2 SVGAGI (reference sequence). The CDR3 nucleotides read TGTGCCAGCAGTTACTCGGGGAGCGGAGAGACCCAGTACTTC. Protein product: CASSYSGSGETQYF.

This chain connects TRBV4-1 to TRBJ2-3; perhaps TRBD1 as D (5 bases). Germline V gene data show CDR1 as MGHRA and CDR2 as YSYEKL. This CDR3 is 15 amino acids long. V was cut by 4 bases and J by 1 base, with 12 bases left in between. The CDR3 bases are TGCGCCAGCAGCCGTGGGGCAACCGGCACAGATACGCAGTATTTT. Translation: CASSRGATGTDTQYF.